The 27 T cell receptor beta chains given below trace back to one sample, sequenced in a study of T cells in Graves' hyperthyroidism and ophthalmopathy. Template material for amplifying TCR beta CDR3 regions consisted of RNA transcripts. HTBI primers were employed in a first-round RT-PCR of the TCR CDR3. Each CDR3 protein gets one entry after TCRdb re-called the multiplex PCR reads with MiXCR. Of about 600,000 distinct CDR3 sequences listed, 14% were seen once; the top ten hold about 6.6%. Sequencing input: blood. The origin of the receptors is a woman between 18 and 30 years old with Graves' ophthalmopathy.

This clonotype was observed a handful of times. This chain joins TRBV5-4 and TRBJ2-1; 13 nucleotides agree with TRBD2. The CDR3 loop spans 18 amino acids. Germline-derived CDR1 and CDR2 are SGHNT and YYREEE (reference sequence). J gave up 1 base and V 2 bases, and 6 bases lay outside the gene matches. The CDR3 nucleotides read TGTGCCAGCAGCTTTGGGACTAGCGGGATTTGGTCCTACAATGAGCAGTTCTTC. Residues: CASSFGTSGIWSYNEQFF. The full variable domain, in which reference TRBV5-4 and TRBJ2-1 provide the parts outside the CDR3, is ETGVTQSPTHLIKTRGQQVTLRCSSQSGHNTVSWYQQALGQGPQFIFQYYREEENGRGNFPPRFSGLQFPNYSSELNVNALELDDSALYLCASSFGTSGIWSYNEQFFGPGTRLTVL.

The sample holds many counts of this clonotype. The V call is TRBV3-2, the J call TRBJ2-1; the table names TRBD1, a call not compared with the DNA. TRBV3-2 corresponds to a pseudogene. The CDR3 has 15 residues. The CDR3 reads CASSQWADRGNEQFF. CDR3 in DNA: TGTGCCAGCAGCCAATGGGCCGACAGGGGGAATGAGCAGTTCTTC.

This clonotype has ten or more counts. The chain joins TRBV7-8 to TRBJ2-7, with 15 bases fitting TRBD2. This CDR3 is built from 18 residues. V shed 0 bases and J 1 base; nucleotides not matched to a gene: 4. Germline CDR1 SGHVS, CDR2 FQNEAQ. CDR3 sequence (DNA): TGTGCCAGCAGCTTAGCAGGACTAGCGGGAGGGCCGTCCTACGAGCAGTACTTC. This gives the protein CASSLAGLAGGPSYEQYF.

This clonotype was seen ten or more times. This rearrangement joins TRBV30 to TRBJ2-7; no reliable D call. Germline values: CDR1 GTSNPN, CDR2 SVGIG (reference sequence). V was trimmed by 3 bases and J by 2 bases, leaving 8 bases between them. The CDR3 contains 12 residues. The CDR3 reads CAWRGPPYEQYF. The CDR3 nucleotides are TGTGCCTGGAGAGGACCGCCCTACGAGCAGTACTTC. Full variable domain (outside the CDR3, taken from reference TRBV30 and TRBJ2-7): SQTIHQWPATLVQPVGSPLSLECTVEGTSNPNLYWYRQAAGRGLQLLFYSVGIGQISSEVPQNLSASRPQDRQFILSSKKLLLSDSGFYLCAWRGPPYEQYFGPGTRLTVT.

Concerning this clonotype: This may stem from a read error, because a much larger clone lies one nucleotide away. The chain employs TRBV20-1 and TRBJ1-1, with 9 nucleotides matching TRBD1. V gave up 2 bases and J gave up 7 bases; unmatched junction bases: 5. The CDR3 extends over 13 amino acids. Germline lookup yields CDR1 DFQATT and CDR2 SNEGSKA (reference sequence). CDR3 loop: CSARSRQGDEAFF. In DNA, the CDR3 is TGCAGTGCTAGATCGAGACAGGGGGATGAAGCTTTCTTT.

This clonotype was seen a few times. The J gene is TRBJ2-6, the V gene TRBV19; D gene uncertain. V was pared by 1 base and J by 4 bases, with 8 bases between. The CDR3 has 15 amino acids. The germline CDR1 and CDR2 sequences are LNHDA and SQIVND (reference sequence). CDR3 in amino acids: CASSIGASGANVLTF. In DNA, the CDR3 is TGTGCCAGTAGTATAGGGGCTTCAGGGGCCAACGTCCTGACTTTC.

This clonotype appeared many times. The genes are TRBV20-1 and TRBJ2-7, with D possibly TRBD2 on 5 matching bases. Germline values: CDR1 DFQATT, CDR2 SNEGSKA (reference sequence). Trimming removed 0 bases from V and 3 bases from J, with 15 bases in between. The CDR3 is 15 residues long. The CDR3 region has the DNA TGCAGTGCTAGAGATCAACTAGAGGATTACTACGAGCAGTACTTC. Its translation is CSARDQLEDYYEQYF.

This clonotype was seen at least ten times. DNA of the CDR3: TGTGCCAGCAGCCATATCGGGGGTGGCTCCTATAATTCACCCCTCCACTTT. This encodes CASSHIGGGSYNSPLHF. The V call is TRBV7-2, the J call TRBJ1-6; the D gene is possibly TRBD1 (5 bases). Germline V gene sequence: CDR1 SGHTA, CDR2 FQGNSA. The length of the CDR3 is 17 residues. Trimming took 5 bases from V and 0 from J, leaving 14 bases between them.

This clonotype has a count of ten or more. The V gene is TRBV27, the J gene TRBJ2-7; 10 bases are a match to TRBD2. Trimming cost V 2 bases and J 7 bases; bases outside gene matches: 11. Germline V CDR1 and CDR2: MNHEY, SMNVEV (reference sequence). This CDR3 has 16 amino acids. CDR3 in amino acids: CASSLGASGSVREQYF. CDR3 bases: TGTGCCAGCAGTTTAGGGGCTAGCGGGAGTGTAAGGGAGCAGTACTTC.

This clonotype was seen at least ten times. The rearrangement links TRBV28 to TRBJ1-1, with D tentatively TRBD1 (5 bases). There are 14 residues in the CDR3. V dropped 6 bases and J dropped 1 base, with 12 bases sitting between them. Per germline, CDR1 MDHEN and CDR2 SYDVKM. The CDR3 spells CASRGERTNTEAFF. CDR3 coding DNA: TGTGCCAGCAGAGGGGAACGGACGAACACTGAAGCTTTCTTT.

In this sample, this clonotype turned up many times. The chain has TRBV30 and TRBJ2-1; D not resolved. From germline, CDR1 is GTSNPN and CDR2 SVGIG (reference sequence). Trimming pared 4 bases from V and 10 bases from J, leaving 11 bases between. The CDR3 sequence is 11 residues long. This CDR3 reads CAWISMGEQFF. The DNA for the CDR3 is TGTGCCTGGATCTCCATGGGGGAGCAGTTCTTC.

This clonotype was seen many times. The chain employs TRBV3-1 and TRBJ2-1, with 7 nucleotides matching TRBD1. J lost 4 bases, V lost 0 bases, and 3 bases had no gene match. CDR1 is LGHDT and CDR2 is YNNKEL in the germline V gene (reference sequence). This CDR3 contains 15 residues. This CDR3 reads CASSQEGDSYNEQFF. CDR3 coding DNA: TGTGCCAGCAGCCAAGAGGGGGACAGTTACAATGAGCAGTTCTTC.

The genes are TRBV7-3 and TRBJ1-3; D is uncertain. CDR1 and CDR2 (germline): SGHTA, FQGTGA. CDR3 length equals 15 residues. Trimming removed 0 bases at V and 0 bases at J, with 6 bases between. The CDR3 spells CASSLTGCSGNTIYF. CDR3 DNA sequence: TGTGCCAGCAGCTTAACGGGATGCTCTGGAAACACCATATATTTT.

This clonotype was detected ten times or more. V and J are TRBV3-1 and TRBJ2-1; the D is unclear. Germline assignment: CDR1 LGHDT and CDR2 YNNKEL (reference sequence). The CDR3 contains 11 residues. The V gene lost 3 bases and the J gene lost 8 bases, with 5 bases spanning the gap. This CDR3 is CASSQSHEQFF. CDR3 coding DNA: TGTGCCAGCAGCCAGTCGCATGAGCAGTTCTTC.

The sample holds a few counts of this clonotype. The V gene is TRBV7-9, the J gene TRBJ2-1; 12 bases agree with TRBD2. The CDR3 consists of 16 residues. Germline V gene lookup returns CDR1 SEHNR and CDR2 FQNEAQ (reference sequence). V trimming: 4 bases; J trimming: 5 bases; junction bases outside the gene matches: 6. The CDR3 reads CASSSTSGRSDNEQFF. The CDR3 region has the DNA TGTGCCAGCAGCTCAACTAGCGGGAGGAGTGACAATGAGCAGTTCTTC.

This clonotype was counted many times. The genes are TRBV27 and TRBJ1-1; D call uncertain. The CDR3 runs to 15 residues. Trimming shortened V by 2 bases and J by 5 bases, and 15 bases separated the two germline ends. The germline gives CDR1 MNHEY, CDR2 SMNVEV (reference sequence). DNA for the CDR3: TGTGCCAGCAGTTTAGTCGGGGATTGGCGGACTGAAGCTTTCTTT. Translation gives CASSLVGDWRTEAFF.

The chain links TRBV14 to TRBJ2-3; D possibly corresponds to TRBD1 (6 bases). CDR1 is SGHDN, CDR2 FVKESK, per germline. V was cut by 0 bases and J by 0 bases, with 13 bases left in between. The CDR3 totals 17 residues. The CDR3 reads CASSQDWTVLSTDTQYF. In DNA, the CDR3 is TGTGCCAGCAGCCAAGACTGGACAGTCCTCAGCACAGATACGCAGTATTTT. Variable domain in full (rest from reference TRBV14 and TRBJ2-3): EAGVTQFPSHSVIEKGQTVTLRCDPISGHDNLYWYRRVMGKEIKFLLHFVKESKQDESGMPNNRFLAERTGGTYSTLKVQPAELEDSGVYFCASSQDWTVLSTDTQYFGPGTRLTVL.

There are many counts of this clonotype. This chain links TRBV7-9 with TRBJ2-7, with a tentative D call TRBD1 (5 bases). Germline V lookup: CDR1 SEHNR, CDR2 FQNEAQ (reference sequence). V dropped 5 bases and J dropped 1 base, with 9 bases sitting between them. The CDR3 runs to 13 residues. The CDR3 sequence is CASSIQGSYEQYF. CDR3 nucleotides: TGTGCCAGCAGCATTCAGGGTTCCTACGAGCAGTACTTC. Full variable domain (remainder filled in from reference TRBV7-9 and TRBJ2-7): DTGVSQNPRHKITKRGQNVTFRCDPISEHNRLYWYRQTLGQGPEFLTYFQNEAQLEKSRLLSDRFSAERPKGSFSTLEIQRTEQGDSAMYLCASSIQGSYEQYFGPGTRLTVT.

This clonotype was detected many times. The rearrangement uses TRBV27 and TRBJ1-4; possible D gene TRBD1, 5 bases. Per germline, CDR1 MNHEY and CDR2 SMNVEV (reference sequence). Trimming took 6 bases from V and 5 from J, leaving 16 bases between them. This CDR3 spans 15 amino acids. For the CDR3, the DNA is TGTGCCAGCAGGGGGATCCGGGACCGAAATGAAAAACTGTTTTTT. Translated, it gives CASRGIRDRNEKLFF.

Of note for this clonotype: Just one base apart from a much larger clone, this may be a read error. V and J are TRBV7-2 and TRBJ2-5; D not certain. The germline V gene encodes CDR1 SGHTA and CDR2 FQGNSA. Trimming removed 2 bases at V and 3 bases at J, with 10 bases between. The CDR3 contains 14 residues. The CDR3 loop is CASSLMWLEETQYF. CDR3 nucleotide sequence: TGTGCCAGCAGCTTAATGTGGTTAGAAGAGACCCAGTACTTC.

This clonotype came up many times. The chain has TRBV7-3 and TRBJ2-3; TRBD2 matches 11 bases. CDR3 size: 17 residues. Germline values: CDR1 SGHTA, CDR2 FQGTGA. V was clipped by 1 base and J by 4 bases; unmatched bases: 7. DNA for the CDR3: TGTGCCAGCAGCTTAAAGACTAGCGGGATCGTATCAGATACGCAGTATTTT. Residues: CASSLKTSGIVSDTQYF. The full variable domain, rest sourced from reference TRBV7-3 and TRBJ2-3, is GAGVSQTPSNKVTEKGKYVELRCDPISGHTALYWYRQSLGQGPEFLIYFQGTGAADDSGLPNDRFFAVRPEGSVSTLKIQRTERGDSAVYLCASSLKTSGIVSDTQYFGPGTRLTVL.

The gene calls are TRBV24-1 and TRBJ2-5, with D hard to call. Trimming pared 7 bases from V and 5 bases from J, leaving 13 bases between. Germline assignment: CDR1 KGHDR and CDR2 SFDVKD. The CDR3 spans 13 residues. The CDR3 is CATSGVLQETQYF. In nucleotides, the CDR3 is TGTGCCACCAGCGGAGTACTTCAGGAGACCCAGTACTTC.

The chain joins TRBV30 to TRBJ1-2; TRBD1 matches 9 bases. This CDR3 region has 13 residues. From germline, CDR1 is GTSNPN and CDR2 SVGIG (reference sequence). The V gene end was trimmed by 3 bases and the J gene end by 5 bases; junction bases not matched to a gene: 4. For the CDR3, the DNA is TGTGCCTGGAGCGACGGGACAGGGTATGGCTACACCTTC. Translation gives CAWSDGTGYGYTF.

The chain carries TRBV19 and TRBJ2-2; D may be TRBD2 (5 bases). The CDR3 totals 14 residues. V was pared by 3 bases and J by 6 bases, with 11 bases between. Germline CDR1 is LNHDA and CDR2 is SQIVND (reference sequence). CDR3 residues: CASSIPLGAGELFF. The CDR3, as DNA: TGTGCCAGTAGTATCCCACTAGGAGCCGGGGAGCTGTTTTTT.

The chain couples TRBV6-5 to TRBJ1-2; possible D gene TRBD1, 5 bases. This CDR3 is 13 amino acids long. V was pared by 0 bases and J by 4 bases, with 6 bases between. The germline V gene has CDR1 MNHEY and CDR2 SVGAGI. As DNA, the CDR3 is TGTGCCAGCAGTTACTCAGACAGCTATGGCTACACCTTC. As protein: CASSYSDSYGYTF.

The rearrangement uses TRBV7-2 and TRBJ2-1, with 8 bases that match TRBD2. Germline CDR1 is SGHTA and CDR2 is FQGNSA. V shed 0 bases and J 9 bases; nucleotides not matched to a gene: 16. The length of the CDR3 is 18 residues. The CDR3, as DNA: TGTGCCAGCAGCTTAGCGCTAGCAGCGGGAGAGTGGGTGCCTGAGCAGTTCTTC. It is translated as CASSLALAAGEWVPEQFF.

This clonotype showed up many times. The chain carries TRBV12-3 or TRBV12-4 and TRBJ1-2; 8 bases fit TRBD1. This CDR3 is built from 17 residues. After removal of 2 bases from V and 4 bases from J, the junction contained 12 bases not matched to a gene. This chain's CDR3 is CASSLRTGHGSSYGYTF. The CDR3 nucleotides read TGTGCCAGCAGTTTACGGACAGGGCACGGATCTTCCTATGGCTACACCTTC.